This is a list of T cell receptor beta chains from one sample in a study of shared clonotypes between healthy human individuals. The protocol was immunoSEQ multiplex PCR, while the TCRdb copy is restricted to in-frame clones and leaves out a portion. The table lists 2 million to 2.5 million clones, 85% to 95% of them singletons. The sample was naive CD4+ T cells sorted from blood. The receptors originated from a man aged 18 to 30 in good health. Each CDR3 is given with its conserved first and last residue.

CDR3aa | v_gene
CASTEYNEQFF | TRBV7-9
CASSYLDYNEQFF | TRBV6-5
CASSLGLAGGGDEQYF | TRBV7-9
CASSLNPSGNYGYTF | TRBV14
CASSLLPGQGDEKLFF | TRBV28
CASSPPPGELNTEAFF | TRBV18
CATFSSSRDTIYF | TRBV6-5
CAISETQGSGNTIYF | TRBV10-3
CASSLDRTNTGELFF | TRBV7-8
CASSSPLGGPYEQYF | TRBV5-1
CASSWGQDRYGYTF | TRBV7-2
CASSPGQVFTEAFF | TRBV7-2
CASSLGTPGPETQYF | TRBV5-1
CASSTQLNTGELFF | TRBV7-2
CASSPDRAGTKLFF | TRBV7-9
CASSLDRGYNTGELFF | TRBV5-1
CSVETSGHTDTQYF | TRBV29-1
CAISESWGTFRNTEAFF | TRBV10-3
CASSLDGTGASPLHF | TRBV5-1
CAWSTQDDIQYF | TRBV30
CASSLGTWNSPLHF | TRBV5-1
CASSQGDREGIQYF | TRBV5-4
CAWGVRGGGNTIYF | TRBV30
CASSLGFPNYGYTF | TRBV5-6
CASSPDWGLSSYNSPLHF | TRBV7-2
CASRTSGGADYEQYF | TRBV19
CASSLAGGDQPQHF | TRBV5-1
CASSLVGTGGFNEQFF | TRBV5-1
CASRFGADTQYF | TRBV11-2
CASSGVSTGELFF | TRBV6-1
CASSLGVTGELFF | TRBV27
CASSLGDIDTQYF | TRBV5-1
CSVQGGINSPLHF | TRBV29-1
CASSTGQGAWGYTF | TRBV19
CAWSKAGVRETQYF | TRBV30
CASSLDRRTRPF | TRBV11-2
CASSSGPQTDSLYF | TRBV5-4
CAWSDRVDQPQHF | TRBV30